These 22 T cell receptor beta chains were sequenced from one sample in a study of T cell repertoires in cytomegalovirus infection (dated by TCRdb to between 2019 and 2020). Sequenced using an Illumina HiSeq 1500. Starting from the raw public reads, TCRdb applied fastp trimming at Q25, assembled clones with MiXCR and retained in-frame beta chains. CDR3 protein duplicates are merged, each entry listing the most common genes and DNA. This sample has roughly 250,000 distinct CDR3 sequences in its table, and over 20% of those were observed once. The top ten hold roughly 18% of the sample. The sample consisted of CD8+ T cells from PBMCs. These receptor sequences come from a human donor in good health (CMV status not recorded). Some clones in this sample may be carry-over from other donors' samples.

This clonotype was seen ten or more times. The gene calls are TRBV10-3 and TRBJ2-3; D unclear. Germline V gene lookup returns CDR1 ENHRY and CDR2 SYGVKD. The ends were cut back, 0 bases at V and 2 bases at J, with 12 bases in the middle. The CDR3 extends over 16 amino acids. Written as DNA, the CDR3 is TGTGCCATCAGTGAGTCGGTGGGGTCCCCCACAGATACGCAGTATTTT. Protein: CAISESVGSPTDTQYF.

Remarks on this clonotype: A read error is possible here, since a much larger clone lies one base away. The gene calls are TRBV5-1 and TRBJ1-1, with D possibly TRBD1 on 5 matching bases. Trimming cost V 0 bases and J 4 bases, with 13 bases left between them. CDR3 size: 15 residues. Germline CDR1 and CDR2: SGHRS and YFSETQ. The CDR3 spells CASSLDGSGSTEAFF. DNA of the CDR3: TGCGCCAGCAGCTTGGACGGGTCAGGGAGCACTGAAGCTTTCTTT.

This clonotype was detected many times. The chain uses TRBV15 and TRBJ2-1; TRBD2 matches at 9 bases. CDR3 length: 17 amino acids. Germline CDR1 LNHNV, CDR2 YYDKDF (reference sequence). V shed 0 bases, J shed 4 bases, and the junction held 7 bases outside the gene matches. The CDR3 bases are TGTGCCACCAGCAGAGATGAGGCGGGGGGGCCATACAATGAGCAGTTCTTC. Translated: CATSRDEAGGPYNEQFF.

The table lists this clonotype with a few counts. The CDR3 here is CASRPDGIETQYF. The CDR3 coding sequence is TGTGCCAGCAGACCCGACGGAATTGAGACCCAGTACTTC. The chain uses TRBV28 and TRBJ2-5, with no clear D. Germline CDR1 MDHEN, CDR2 SYDVKM. This CDR3 is 13 amino acids long. Trimming shortened V by 6 bases and J by 5 bases, and 13 bases separated the two germline ends.

V usage is TRBV6-2 or TRBV6-3 and J usage is TRBJ1-1, with D unclear. The ends were cut back, 6 bases at V and 0 bases at J, with 8 bases in the middle. This CDR3 spans 13 amino acids. Germline-derived CDR1 and CDR2 are MNHEY and SVGEGT. CDR3 protein: CASREEMNTEAFF. The CDR3 DNA reads TGTGCCAGCAGGGAGGAAATGAACACTGAAGCTTTCTTT.

As for this clonotype: This may stem from a read error, because a much larger clone lies one nucleotide away. The chain joins TRBV28 to TRBJ1-1; D perhaps matches TRBD1 (5 bases). The germline V gene encodes CDR1 MDHEN and CDR2 SYDVKM. The CDR3 consists of 14 residues. V lost 6 bases and J lost 0, with 11 bases in between. The CDR3 bases are TGTGCCAGCAGCATACAGGACATGAACACTGAAGCTTTCTTT. Protein sequence: CASSIQDMNTEAFF. Full variable domain (missing parts from reference TRBV28 and TRBJ1-1): DVKVTQSSRYLVKRTGEKVFLECVQDMDHENMFWYRQDPGLGLRLIYFSYDVKMKEKGDIPEGYSVSREKKERFSLILESASTNQTSMYLCASSIQDMNTEAFFGQGTRLTVV.

Only a few counts were recorded for this clonotype. The V call is TRBV7-2, the J call TRBJ2-3; unclear D gene. The V end lost 2 bases, the J end lost 1 base, and 13 bases lay between the germline ends. Germline CDR1 and CDR2: SGHTA and FQGNSA. CDR3 length equals 16 residues. The CDR3 DNA sequence: TGTGCCAGCAGCTTATCGGGCAGAACCGGCACAGATACGCAGTATTTT. It translates to CASSLSGRTGTDTQYF.

This clonotype appeared a few times. The CDR3 reads CASSSGEWNSPLHF. The DNA of the CDR3 is TGTGCCAGCAGCTCAGGGGAGTGGAATTCACCCCTCCACTTT. The chain couples TRBV9 to TRBJ1-6; possible D gene TRBD1, 6 bases. The CDR3 length is 14 residues. Trimming took 4 bases from V and 7 from J, leaving 12 bases between them. CDR1 and CDR2 from the germline V gene are SGDLS and YYNGEE.

The chain joins TRBV7-6 to TRBJ2-2; 8 bases agree with TRBD2. This CDR3 spans 15 amino acids. V dropped 8 bases and J dropped 0; count of bases not matched to a gene: 5. Germline values: CDR1 SGHVS, CDR2 FNYEAQ. The CDR3 region is CASLAGLANTGELFF. In DNA form, the CDR3 reads TGTGCCAGCCTAGCGGGCCTCGCGAACACCGGGGAGCTGTTTTTT. The variable domain in full, completed from reference TRBV7-6 and TRBJ2-2, reads GAGVSQSPRYKVTKRGQDVALRCDPISGHVSLYWYRQALGQGPEFLTYFNYEAQQDKSGLPNDRFSAERPEGSISTLTIQRTEQRDSAMYRCASLAGLANTGELFFGEGSRLTVL.

CDR3 sequence: CASSTNRGNQPQHF. The CDR3 nucleotides read TGTGCCAGTAGTACCAACAGGGGTAATCAGCCCCAGCATTTT. This chain joins TRBV19 and TRBJ1-5, with TRBD1 matching 7 bases. The ends lost 4 bases at V and 4 bases at J; junction bases unmatched: 4. Germline-derived CDR1 and CDR2 are LNHDA and SQIVND (reference sequence). The CDR3 has 14 residues. Combining the CDR3 with reference TRBV19 and TRBJ1-5 gives the whole variable domain DGGITQSPKYLFRKEGQNVTLSCEQNLNHDAMYWYRQDPGQGLRLIYYSQIVNDFQKGDIAEGYSVSREKKESFPLTVTSAQKNPTAFYLCASSTNRGNQPQHFGDGTRLSIL.

Ten or more counts support this clonotype. The V gene is TRBV7-6, the J gene TRBJ2-6; 12 bases line up with TRBD1. CDR1 and CDR2 (germline): SGHVS, FNYEAQ. The V segment lost 1 base and the J segment 0 bases; nucleotides outside the gene matches: 4. This CDR3 contains 19 residues. The CDR3 loop reads CASSLGPGQGASGANVLTF. The DNA of the CDR3 is TGTGCCAGCAGCTTAGGACCGGGACAGGGGGCCTCTGGGGCCAACGTCCTGACTTTC.

About this clonotype: Sequence at one end of the junction differs from germline and may be a read error. The gene calls are TRBV27 and TRBJ1-5; unclear D gene. Germline V lookup: CDR1 MNHEY, CDR2 SMNVEV (reference sequence). The CDR3 is 15 amino acids. The CDR3 loop is CAGSPAYTNNQPQHF. CDR3 DNA: TGTGCCGGCAGTCCGGCATATACGAACAATCAGCCCCAGCATTTT.

This clonotype was observed a handful of times. This rearrangement joins TRBV7-4 to TRBJ1-1; D remains unclear. The CDR3 consists of 11 residues. Trimming took 6 bases from V and 5 from J, leaving 7 bases between them. CDR1 is SGHVT and CDR2 is SQSDAQ in the germline V gene. CDR3 sequence: CASSPYTEAFF. DNA for the CDR3: TGTGCCAGCAGTCCTTATACTGAAGCTTTCTTT.

This clonotype was seen only once. V is TRBV6-6 and J is TRBJ1-1, with 7 bases aligning to TRBD1. Germline V gene data show CDR1 as MNHNY and CDR2 as SVGAGI (reference sequence). The CDR3 contains 13 residues. With V trimmed by 4 bases and J by 5 bases, 4 bases remained unmatched. For the CDR3, the DNA is TGTGCCAGCAGTTGGCAGGGGGGGACTGAAGCTTTCTTT. It translates to CASSWQGGTEAFF.

This clonotype has just a few counts. This sequence joins TRBV11-3 and TRBJ2-1; D might be TRBD1 (7 bases). Trimming removed 3 bases at V and 5 bases at J, with 11 bases between. Germline CDR1 and CDR2: SGHNT and YENEEA. The length of the CDR3 is 14 residues. CDR3 nucleotides: TGTGCCAGCAGCTTCCCAGGGGGGAACAATGAGCAGTTCTTC. Protein product: CASSFPGGNNEQFF.

In regard to this clonotype: The junction differs from germline at one of its ends, possibly a read error. V and J are TRBV4-2 and TRBJ2-7; 9 nucleotides match TRBD2. CDR3 length: 17 amino acids. The germline gives CDR1 LGHNA, CDR2 YNFKEQ. CDR3 nucleotides: TGTACCAGCAGCCAAGATCTAGGTAGCGGGGGCCTCTACGAGCAGTACTTC. This translates into CTSSQDLGSGGLYEQYF.

The sample holds many counts of this clonotype. The chain has TRBV12-3 or TRBV12-4 and TRBJ2-1, with TRBD1 identical over 10 bases. J gave up 2 bases and V 5 bases, and 6 bases lay outside the gene matches. The CDR3 contains 16 residues. This CDR3 reads CASSRQGAQTYNEQFF. The CDR3 coding sequence is TGTGCCAGCAGTCGACAGGGGGCGCAGACCTACAATGAGCAGTTCTTC.

This clonotype was detected only a few times. The chain carries TRBV9 and TRBJ2-7; D possibly corresponds to TRBD1 (5 bases). Trimming shortened V by 0 bases and J by 3 bases, and 13 bases separated the two germline ends. The CDR3 has 15 residues. In germline, CDR1 is SGDLS, CDR2 YYNGEE. CDR3 in amino acids: CASSVGGQSGYEQYF. The CDR3 DNA is TGTGCCAGCAGCGTAGGAGGACAATCAGGCTACGAGCAGTACTTC.

This clonotype was observed many times. The V call is TRBV12-3 or TRBV12-4, the J call TRBJ2-7; 7 bases are shared with TRBD1. With V trimmed by 3 bases and J by 0 bases, 2 bases remained unmatched. The CDR3 spans 14 residues. CDR3 loop: CASSFWDSSYEQYF. As DNA, the CDR3 is TGTGCCAGCAGTTTTTGGGACAGCTCCTACGAGCAGTACTTC.

This chain links TRBV6-5 with TRBJ1-4; 8 nucleotides align to TRBD1. In germline, CDR1 is MNHEY, CDR2 SVGAGI. This CDR3 has 17 amino acids. Germline trimming cut 1 base from V and 7 bases from J; bases unmatched to any gene: 11. CDR3: CASSYWANPGQGEKLFF. The CDR3 DNA sequence: TGTGCCAGCAGTTACTGGGCGAATCCTGGACAGGGTGAAAAACTGTTTTTT.

Only a few counts were recorded for this clonotype. This chain links TRBV7-6 with TRBJ2-2, with TRBD1 as a possible D gene (6 bases). The CDR3 runs 15 residues. V was shortened by 7 bases and J by 0 bases, with 12 bases between the two germline ends. CDR1 and CDR2 from the germline V gene are SGHVS and FNYEAQ. The CDR3 protein is CASIVGATNTGELFF. The CDR3 DNA sequence: TGTGCCAGCATCGTGGGGGCAACGAACACCGGGGAGCTGTTTTTT.

The chain uses TRBV2 and TRBJ2-1, with D perhaps matching TRBD2 (6 bases). Germline loops: CDR1 SNHLY, CDR2 FYNNEI. The length of the CDR3 is 14 residues. Between the trimmed V and J ends, which lost 7 bases and 0 bases, there was a span of 10 bases. The CDR3 loop is CASKGGSSYNEQFF. The CDR3 DNA reads TGTGCCAGCAAAGGAGGGAGCTCCTACAATGAGCAGTTCTTC.